The clone carrying this T cell receptor (beta chain) was observed a single time. Antigen unknown. This entry is derived from a study of T cell responses to AZD1222 COVID-19 vaccine. The study's findings and limits: White British donors predominated, females outnumbered males, and clonal diversity was possibly underestimated.

This CDR3 has 17 amino acids. Trimming left V 8 bases short and J 6 bases short, with 26 bases between. Germline lookup yields CDR1 LNHDA and CDR2 SQIVND (reference sequence). Clones were read by immunoSEQ multiplex PCR, and TCRdb kept only the in-frame ones, dropping some. The top ten clones hold roughly 4.3% of a sample with about 150,000 clones, about 80% of them seen once. The chain links TRBV19 to TRBJ1-5; D perhaps matches TRBD1 (6 bases). The sequencing used peripheral blood, collected on day 0 of AZD1222 vaccination. This receptor was identified in an adult in good health. The CDR3 sequence: CASQRTVRGMIGQPQHF. CDR3 in DNA: TGTGCCAGTCAAAGGACGGTCAGGGGAATGATTGGTCAGCCCCAGCATTTT.